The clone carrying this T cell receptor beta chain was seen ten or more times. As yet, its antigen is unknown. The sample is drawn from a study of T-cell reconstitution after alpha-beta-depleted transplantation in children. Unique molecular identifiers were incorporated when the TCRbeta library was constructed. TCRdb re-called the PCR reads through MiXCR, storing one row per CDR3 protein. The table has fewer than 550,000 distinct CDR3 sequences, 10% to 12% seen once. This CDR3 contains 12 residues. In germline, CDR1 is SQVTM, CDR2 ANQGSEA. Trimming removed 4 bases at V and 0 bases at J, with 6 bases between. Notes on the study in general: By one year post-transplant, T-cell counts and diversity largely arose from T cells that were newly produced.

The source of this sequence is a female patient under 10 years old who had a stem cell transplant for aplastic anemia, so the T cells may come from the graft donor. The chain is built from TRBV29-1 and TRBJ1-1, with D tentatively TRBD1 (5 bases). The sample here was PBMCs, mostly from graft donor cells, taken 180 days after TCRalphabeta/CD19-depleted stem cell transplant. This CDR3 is CSVGQLNTEAFF. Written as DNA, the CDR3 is TGCAGCGTTGGACAGTTGAACACTGAAGCTTTCTTT.